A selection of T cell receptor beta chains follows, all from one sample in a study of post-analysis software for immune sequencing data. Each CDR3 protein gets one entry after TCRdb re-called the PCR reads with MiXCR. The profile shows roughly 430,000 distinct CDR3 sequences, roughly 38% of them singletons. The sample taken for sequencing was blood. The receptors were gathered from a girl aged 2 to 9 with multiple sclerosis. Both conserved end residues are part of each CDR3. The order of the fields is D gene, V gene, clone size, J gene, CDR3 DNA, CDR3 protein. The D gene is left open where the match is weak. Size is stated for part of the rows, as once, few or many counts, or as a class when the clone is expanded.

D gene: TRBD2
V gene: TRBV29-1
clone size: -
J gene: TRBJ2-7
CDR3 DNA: TGCAGCGTTGCGACTAGCGGGAGGTTGTACTTC
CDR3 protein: CSVATSGRLYF

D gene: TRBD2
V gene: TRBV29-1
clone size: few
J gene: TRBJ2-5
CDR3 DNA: TGCAGCGTTGGAGGACTAGCGGGAGAGACCCAGTACTTC
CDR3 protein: CSVGGLAGETQYF

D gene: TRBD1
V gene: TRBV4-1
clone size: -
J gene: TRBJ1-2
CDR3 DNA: TGCGCCAGCAGCAAGACCGGGACAGGAGGCGAGAGGGCCTGTGGCTACACCTTC
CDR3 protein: CASSKTGTGGERACGYTF

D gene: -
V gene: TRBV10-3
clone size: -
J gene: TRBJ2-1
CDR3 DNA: TGTGCCATCAGGGGATCCGCTGAGCAGTTCTTC
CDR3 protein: CAIRGSAEQFF

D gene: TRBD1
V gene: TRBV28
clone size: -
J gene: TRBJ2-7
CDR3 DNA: TGTGCCAGCAGTTTACCTCCGGGACAGGGGGCGAGGTCCTACGAGCAGTACTTC
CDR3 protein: CASSLPPGQGARSYEQYF

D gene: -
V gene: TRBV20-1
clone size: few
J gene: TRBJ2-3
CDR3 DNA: TGCAGTGCCCGGCGCGACACAGATACGCAGTATTTT
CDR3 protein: CSARRDTDTQYF

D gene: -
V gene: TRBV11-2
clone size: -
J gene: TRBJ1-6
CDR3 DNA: TGTGCCAGCAGCTTAGATCCAGTCTCGTTTTACCCCCCTGCCCTCCACTTT
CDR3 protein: CASSLDPVSFYPPALHF

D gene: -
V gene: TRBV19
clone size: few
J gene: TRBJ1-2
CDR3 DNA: TGTGCCAGTAGTACTACCATTGTATATGGCTACACCTTC
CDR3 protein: CASSTTIVYGYTF

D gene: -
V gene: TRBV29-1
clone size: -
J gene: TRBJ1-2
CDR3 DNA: TGCAGCGTTGTAGGGCTGCCAGCCGACAAATATGGCTACACCTTC
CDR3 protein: CSVVGLPADKYGYTF

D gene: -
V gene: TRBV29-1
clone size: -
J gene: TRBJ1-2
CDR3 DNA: TGCAGCGTTGAAGAGGGGGCAGGAGGCTACACCTTC
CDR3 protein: CSVEEGAGGYTF

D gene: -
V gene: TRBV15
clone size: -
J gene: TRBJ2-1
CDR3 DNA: TGTGCCACCAGCAGAGAGGGTACCTGGTTAGCGACTAGATCCTACAATGAGCAGTTCTTC
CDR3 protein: CATSREGTWLATRSYNEQFF

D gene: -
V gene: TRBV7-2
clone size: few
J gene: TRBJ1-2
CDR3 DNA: TGTGCCAGCAGCTTAATCGGGAGTGGCTACACCTTC
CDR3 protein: CASSLIGSGYTF

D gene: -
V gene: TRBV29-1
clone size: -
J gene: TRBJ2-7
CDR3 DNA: TGCAGCGTTCTTTTCCTAGGGAGTCCCCTCGACGGGCAGTACTTC
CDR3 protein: CSVLFLGSPLDGQYF

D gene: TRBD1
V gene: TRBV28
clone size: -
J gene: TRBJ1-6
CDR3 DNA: TGTGCCAGCAGTTTAATATTGGGACAGGGGAATTCACCCCTCCACTTT
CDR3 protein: CASSLILGQGNSPLHF

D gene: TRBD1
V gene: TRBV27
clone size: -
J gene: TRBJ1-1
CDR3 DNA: TGTGCCAGCAGTTTATATTACAGGGGTGTTTGGACTGAAGCTTTCTTT
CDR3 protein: CASSLYYRGVWTEAFF

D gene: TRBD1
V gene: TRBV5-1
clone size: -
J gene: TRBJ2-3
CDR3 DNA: TGCGCCAGCAGCGGAGACAGGGGGGGATGGGATACGCAGTATTTT
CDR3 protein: CASSGDRGGWDTQYF

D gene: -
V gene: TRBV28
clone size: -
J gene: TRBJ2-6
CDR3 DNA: TGTGCCAGCAGTTTCGGGGTCTCTGGGGCCAACGTCCTGACTTTC
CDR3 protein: CASSFGVSGANVLTF

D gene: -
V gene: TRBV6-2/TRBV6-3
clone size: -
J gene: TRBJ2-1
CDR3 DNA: TGTGCCAGCAGGGAGCCGGGTTGGGATGAGCAGTTCTTC
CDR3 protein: CASREPGWDEQFF

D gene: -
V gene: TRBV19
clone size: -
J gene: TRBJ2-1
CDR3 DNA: TGTGCCAGTAGCACCTCTGGGTACAATGAGCAGTTCTTC
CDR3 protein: CASSTSGYNEQFF

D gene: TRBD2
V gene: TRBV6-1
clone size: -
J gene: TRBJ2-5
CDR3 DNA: TGTGCCAGCAGATTACGCGGGGGGGACCAAGAGACCCAGTACTTC
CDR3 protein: CASRLRGGDQETQYF

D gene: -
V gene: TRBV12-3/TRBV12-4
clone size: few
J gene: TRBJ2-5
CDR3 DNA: TGTGCCAGCAACCCACGGGGGGCCCAAGAGACCCAGTACTTC
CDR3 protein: CASNPRGAQETQYF

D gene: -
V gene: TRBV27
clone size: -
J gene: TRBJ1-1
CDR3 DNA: TGTGCCAGCAGTTTCGCGGGGCAAACTGAAGCTTTCTTT
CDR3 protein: CASSFAGQTEAFF

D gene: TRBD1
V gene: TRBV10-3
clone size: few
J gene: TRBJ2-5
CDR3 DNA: TGTGCCATCAGTGAGAGATTGTCAGGGGGCCTTGAGACCCAGTACTTC
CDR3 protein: CAISERLSGGLETQYF

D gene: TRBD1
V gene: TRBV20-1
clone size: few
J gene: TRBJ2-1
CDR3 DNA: TGCAGTGCTCGCCGGCGGCAGGGGGCGCGTAATGAGCAGTTCTTC
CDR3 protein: CSARRRQGARNEQFF

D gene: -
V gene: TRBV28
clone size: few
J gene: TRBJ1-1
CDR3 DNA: TGTGCCAGCAGTTCGCCCTTAGGGTTTGGGGACACTGAAGCTTTCTTT
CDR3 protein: CASSSPLGFGDTEAFF

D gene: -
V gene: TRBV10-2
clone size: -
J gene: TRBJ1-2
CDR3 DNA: TGCGCCAGCAGTGAGTCGGTTTTGAACTATGGCTACACCTTC
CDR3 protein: CASSESVLNYGYTF

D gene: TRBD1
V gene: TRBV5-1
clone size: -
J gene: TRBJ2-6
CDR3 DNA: TGCGCCAGCAGCCGGACAGGGTATGACGGGGCCAACGTCCTGACTTTC
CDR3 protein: CASSRTGYDGANVLTF

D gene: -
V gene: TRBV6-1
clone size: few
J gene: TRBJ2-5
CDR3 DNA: TGTGCCAGCAGTGAACTAGCGGAGACCCAGTACTTC
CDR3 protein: CASSELAETQYF